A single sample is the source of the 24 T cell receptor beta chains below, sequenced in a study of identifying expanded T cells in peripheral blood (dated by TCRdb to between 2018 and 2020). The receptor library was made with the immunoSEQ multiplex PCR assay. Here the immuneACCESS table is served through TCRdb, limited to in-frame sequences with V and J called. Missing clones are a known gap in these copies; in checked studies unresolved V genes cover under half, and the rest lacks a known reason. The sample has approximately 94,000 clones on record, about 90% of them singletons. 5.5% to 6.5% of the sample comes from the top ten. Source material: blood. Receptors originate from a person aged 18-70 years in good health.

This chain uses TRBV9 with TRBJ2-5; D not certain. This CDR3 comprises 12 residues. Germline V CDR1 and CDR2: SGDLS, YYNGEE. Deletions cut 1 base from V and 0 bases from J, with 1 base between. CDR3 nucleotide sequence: TGTGCCAGCAGCGTAAACCAAGAGACCCAGTACTTC. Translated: CASSVNQETQYF.

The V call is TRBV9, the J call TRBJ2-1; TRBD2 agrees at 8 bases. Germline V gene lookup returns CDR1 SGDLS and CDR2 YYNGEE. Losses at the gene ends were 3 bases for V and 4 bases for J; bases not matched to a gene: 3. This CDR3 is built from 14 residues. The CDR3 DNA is TGTGCCAGCAGCGCGGGAGGGTCATACAATGAGCAGTTCTTC. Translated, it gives CASSAGGSYNEQFF.

The CDR3 coding sequence is TGTGCCAGCAGCGCAGGGGTTGAAGCTTTCTTT. Protein product: CASSAGVEAFF. This chain connects TRBV14 to TRBJ1-1, with a tentative D call TRBD1 (6 bases). CDR1 is SGHDN, CDR2 FVKESK, per germline. CDR3 length: 11 amino acids. V dropped 5 bases and J dropped 7 bases, with 8 bases sitting between them.

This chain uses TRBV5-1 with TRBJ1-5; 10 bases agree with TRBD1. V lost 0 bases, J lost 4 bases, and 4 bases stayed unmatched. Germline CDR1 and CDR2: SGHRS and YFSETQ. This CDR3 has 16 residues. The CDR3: CASSLGDRGGNQPQHF. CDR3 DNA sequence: TGCGCCAGCAGCTTGGGGGACAGGGGAGGGAATCAGCCCCAGCATTTT.

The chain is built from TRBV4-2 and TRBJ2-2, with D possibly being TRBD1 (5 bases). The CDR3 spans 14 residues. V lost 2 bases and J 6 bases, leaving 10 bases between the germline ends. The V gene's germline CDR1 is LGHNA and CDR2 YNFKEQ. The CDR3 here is CASSQTVGPGELFF. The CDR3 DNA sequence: TGTGCCAGCAGCCAAACCGTGGGGCCCGGGGAGCTGTTTTTT.

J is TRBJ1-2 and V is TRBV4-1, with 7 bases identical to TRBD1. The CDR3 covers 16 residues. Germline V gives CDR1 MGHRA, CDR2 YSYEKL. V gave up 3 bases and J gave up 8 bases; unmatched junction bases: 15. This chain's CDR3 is CASSQRNGGLGGGYTF. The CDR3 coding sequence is TGCGCCAGCAGCCAGCGGAACGGGGGTTTAGGGGGCGGCTACACCTTC.

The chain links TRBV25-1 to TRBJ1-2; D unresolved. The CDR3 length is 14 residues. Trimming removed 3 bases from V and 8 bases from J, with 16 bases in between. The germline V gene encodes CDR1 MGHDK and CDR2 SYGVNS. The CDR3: CASSEAQIWRGYTF. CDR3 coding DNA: TGTGCCAGCAGTGAGGCACAGATATGGAGGGGCTACACCTTC.

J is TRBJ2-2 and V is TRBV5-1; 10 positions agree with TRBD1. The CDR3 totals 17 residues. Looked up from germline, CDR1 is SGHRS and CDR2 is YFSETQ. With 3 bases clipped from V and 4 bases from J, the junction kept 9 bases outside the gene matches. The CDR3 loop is CASSSLLGTGVTGELFF. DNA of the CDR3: TGCGCCAGCAGCTCTCTACTCGGGACAGGGGTCACCGGGGAGCTGTTTTTT.

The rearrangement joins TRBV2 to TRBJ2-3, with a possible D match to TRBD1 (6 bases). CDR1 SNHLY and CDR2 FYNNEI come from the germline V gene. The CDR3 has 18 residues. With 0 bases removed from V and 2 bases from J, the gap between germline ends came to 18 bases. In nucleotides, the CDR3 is TGTGCCAGCAGTGAAGCCCGAAAAGTTACAGGGCTCACAGATACGCAGTATTTT. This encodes CASSEARKVTGLTDTQYF.

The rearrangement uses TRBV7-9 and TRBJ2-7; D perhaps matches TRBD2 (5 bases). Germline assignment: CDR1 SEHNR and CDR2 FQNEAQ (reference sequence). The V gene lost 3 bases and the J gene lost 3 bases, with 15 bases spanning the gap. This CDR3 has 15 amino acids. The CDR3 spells CASSFNIGERYEQYF. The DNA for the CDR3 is TGTGCCAGCAGCTTTAATATCGGGGAGCGCTACGAGCAGTACTTC.

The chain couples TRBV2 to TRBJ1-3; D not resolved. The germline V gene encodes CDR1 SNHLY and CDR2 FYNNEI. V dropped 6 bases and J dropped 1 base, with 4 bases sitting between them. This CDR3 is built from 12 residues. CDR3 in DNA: TGTGCCAGCAGACCATCTGGAAACACCATATATTTT. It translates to CASRPSGNTIYF.

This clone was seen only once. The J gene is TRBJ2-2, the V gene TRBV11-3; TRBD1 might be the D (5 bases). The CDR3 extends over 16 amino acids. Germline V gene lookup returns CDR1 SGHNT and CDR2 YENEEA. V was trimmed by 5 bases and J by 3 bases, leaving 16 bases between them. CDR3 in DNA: TGTGCCAGCAGCCACCGAACAGGAGAGTACACCGGGGAGCTGTTTTTT. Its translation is CASSHRTGEYTGELFF. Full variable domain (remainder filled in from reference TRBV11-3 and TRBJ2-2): EAGVVQSPRYKIIEKKQPVAFWCNPISGHNTLYWYLQNLGQGPELLIRYENEEAVDDSQLPKDRFSAERLKGVDSTLKIQPAELGDSAVYLCASSHRTGEYTGELFFGEGSRLTVL.

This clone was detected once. CDR3 protein: CASSRGQGGSPLHF. The DNA of the CDR3 is TGCGCCAGCAGCAGGGGACAGGGAGGTTCACCCCTCCACTTT. This chain connects TRBV5-1 to TRBJ1-6; 9 nucleotides agree with TRBD1. J gave up 9 bases and V 4 bases, and 5 bases lay outside the gene matches. CDR1 and CDR2 (germline): SGHRS, YFSETQ. This CDR3 region has 14 residues. Together with reference TRBV5-1 and TRBJ1-6, the CDR3 gives the full variable domain: KAGVTQTPRYLIKTRGQQVTLSCSPISGHRSVSWYQQTPGQGLQFLFEYFSETQRNKGNFPGRFSGRQFSNSRSEMNVSTLELGDSALYLCASSRGQGGSPLHFGNGTRLTVT.

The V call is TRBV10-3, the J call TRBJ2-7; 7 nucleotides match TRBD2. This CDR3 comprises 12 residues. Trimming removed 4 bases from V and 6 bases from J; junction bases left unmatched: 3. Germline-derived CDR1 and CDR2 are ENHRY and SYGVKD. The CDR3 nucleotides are TGTGCCATCAGTGGGGGAGGGGCCGAGCAGTACTTC. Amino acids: CAISGGGAEQYF.

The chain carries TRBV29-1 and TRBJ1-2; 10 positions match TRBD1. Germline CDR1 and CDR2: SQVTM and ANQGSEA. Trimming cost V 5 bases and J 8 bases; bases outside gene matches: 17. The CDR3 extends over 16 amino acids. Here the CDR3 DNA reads TGCAGCGTTCAAACGGGACAGGGGATAATCGGGCGCGGCTACACCTTC. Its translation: CSVQTGQGIIGRGYTF.

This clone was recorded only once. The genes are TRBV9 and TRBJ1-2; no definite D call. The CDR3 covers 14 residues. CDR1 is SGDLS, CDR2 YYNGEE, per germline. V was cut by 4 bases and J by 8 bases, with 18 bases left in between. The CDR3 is CASSLGRTLGGYTF. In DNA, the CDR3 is TGTGCCAGCAGCTTAGGGCGGACTTTGGGAGGCTACACCTTC.

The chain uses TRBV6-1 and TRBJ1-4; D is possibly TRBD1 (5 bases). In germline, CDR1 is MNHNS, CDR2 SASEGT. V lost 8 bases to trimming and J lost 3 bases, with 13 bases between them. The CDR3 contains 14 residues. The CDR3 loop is CASRAWGANEKLFF. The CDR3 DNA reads TGTGCCAGCCGAGCATGGGGGGCTAATGAAAAACTGTTTTTT.

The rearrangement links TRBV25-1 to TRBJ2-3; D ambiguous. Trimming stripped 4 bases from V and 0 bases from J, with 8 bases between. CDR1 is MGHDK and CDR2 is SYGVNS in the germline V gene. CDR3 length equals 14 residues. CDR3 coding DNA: TGTGCCAGCAGTGTACACTCTAGCACAGATACGCAGTATTTT. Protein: CASSVHSSTDTQYF.

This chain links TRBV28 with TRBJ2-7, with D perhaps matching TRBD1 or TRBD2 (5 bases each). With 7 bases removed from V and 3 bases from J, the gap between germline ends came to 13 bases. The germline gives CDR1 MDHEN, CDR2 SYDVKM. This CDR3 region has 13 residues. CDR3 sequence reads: CASTTGPVYEQYF. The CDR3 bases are TGTGCCAGCACTACGGGACCTGTCTACGAGCAGTACTTC.

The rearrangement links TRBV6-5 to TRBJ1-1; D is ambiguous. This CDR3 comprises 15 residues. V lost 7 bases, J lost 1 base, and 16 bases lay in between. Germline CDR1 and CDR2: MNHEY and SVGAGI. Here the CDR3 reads CASIERKTGNTEAFF. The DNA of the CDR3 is TGTGCCAGCATCGAGCGAAAGACGGGGAACACTGAAGCTTTCTTT.

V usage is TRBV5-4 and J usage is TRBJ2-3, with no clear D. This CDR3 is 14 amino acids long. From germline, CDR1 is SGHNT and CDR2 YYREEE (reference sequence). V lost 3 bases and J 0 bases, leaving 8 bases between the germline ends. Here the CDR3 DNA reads TGTGCCAGCAGCTGGAGTAAGAGCACAGATACGCAGTATTTT. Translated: CASSWSKSTDTQYF.

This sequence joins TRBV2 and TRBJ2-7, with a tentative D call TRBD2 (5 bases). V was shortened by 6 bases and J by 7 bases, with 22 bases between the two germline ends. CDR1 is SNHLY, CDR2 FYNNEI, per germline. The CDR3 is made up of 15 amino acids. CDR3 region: CASRGEGRRFQEQYF. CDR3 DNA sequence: TGTGCCAGCAGGGGTGAGGGCAGGAGGTTCCAGGAGCAGTACTTC. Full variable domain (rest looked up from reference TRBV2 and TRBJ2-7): EPEVTQTPSHQVTQMGQEVILRCVPISNHLYFYWYRQILGQKVEFLVSFYNNEISEKSEIFDDQFSVERPDGSNFTLKIRSTKLEDSAMYFCASRGEGRRFQEQYFGPGTRLTVT.

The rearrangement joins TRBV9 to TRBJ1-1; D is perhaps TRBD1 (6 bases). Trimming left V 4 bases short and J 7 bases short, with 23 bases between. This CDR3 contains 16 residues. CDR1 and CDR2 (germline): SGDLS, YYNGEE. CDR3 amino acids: CASSSGTGRLQGEAFF. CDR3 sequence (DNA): TGTGCCAGCAGCTCGGGGACTGGAAGGTTACAGGGTGAAGCTTTCTTT.

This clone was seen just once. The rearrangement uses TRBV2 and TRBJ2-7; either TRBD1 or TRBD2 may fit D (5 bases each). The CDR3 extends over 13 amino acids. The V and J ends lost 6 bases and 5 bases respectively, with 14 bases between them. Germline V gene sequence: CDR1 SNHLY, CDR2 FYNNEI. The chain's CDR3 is CASSPGHRHEQYF. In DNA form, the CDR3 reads TGTGCCAGCAGCCCGGGGCATCGCCACGAGCAGTACTTC.